The 17 T cell receptor beta chains below come from one sample, sequenced in a study of T cell responses to AZD1222 COVID-19 vaccine. The data were produced by immunoSEQ multiplex PCR, yet TCRdb's version contains in-frame clones alone and is incomplete. The data hold 90,000 to 150,000 clones, with around nine tenths observed a single time. Material: peripheral blood, obtained on day 0 of AZD1222 vaccination. Receptors originate from an adult in good health.

This clone was detected once. This chain joins TRBV2 and TRBJ1-6; 8 nucleotides match TRBD1. This CDR3 is built from 13 residues. Per germline, CDR1 SNHLY and CDR2 FYNNEI. V trimming: 10 bases; J trimming: 9 bases; junction bases outside the gene matches: 8. The DNA of the CDR3 is TGTGCCACCACGACAGGGGTTGCTTCACCCCTCCACTTT. It translates to CATTTGVASPLHF.

The V gene is TRBV2, the J gene TRBJ2-1; weak D call: TRBD2 (6 bases). CDR1 is SNHLY, CDR2 FYNNEI, per germline. V was trimmed by 6 bases and J by 10 bases, leaving 13 bases between them. This CDR3 has 12 residues. CDR3 region: CASRWEAAEQFF. The CDR3 DNA sequence: TGTGCCAGCAGATGGGAGGCAGCCGAGCAGTTCTTC.

This CDR3 is CASSLVGQGASEQYF. The CDR3 DNA reads TGTGCCAGCAGCTTGGTGGGACAGGGGGCTAGCGAGCAGTACTTC. This rearrangement joins TRBV5-4 to TRBJ2-7; the match to TRBD1 covers 12 bases. This CDR3 region has 15 residues. Germline-derived CDR1 and CDR2 are SGHNT and YYREEE (reference sequence). Trimming took 0 bases from V and 6 from J; bases not matched to a gene: 4.

The rearrangement uses TRBV18 and TRBJ2-1, with a tentative D call TRBD2 (7 bases). The CDR3 is 15 amino acids. V dropped 5 bases and J dropped 2 bases, with 13 bases sitting between them. Looked up from germline, CDR1 is KGHSH and CDR2 is LQKENI. CDR3 DNA: TGTGCCAGCTCATCCCCGGGGGGCCCCTACAATGAGCAGTTCTTC. Protein: CASSSPGGPYNEQFF. Full variable domain (missing parts from reference TRBV18 and TRBJ2-1): NAGVMQNPRHLVRRRGQEARLRCSPMKGHSHVYWYRQLPEEGLKFMVYLQKENIIDESGMPKERFSAEFPKEGPSILRIQQVVRGDSAAYFCASSSPGGPYNEQFFGPGTRLTVL.

This chain uses TRBV30 with TRBJ1-6; D might be TRBD1 (5 bases). Trimming removed 5 bases at V and 11 bases at J, with 13 bases between. Germline-derived CDR1 and CDR2 are GTSNPN and SVGIG (reference sequence). CDR3 length: 12 amino acids. The CDR3 DNA is TGTGCCTGGGGTACAGGTCGGCCACCCCTCCACTTT. This codes for CAWGTGRPPLHF.

The chain couples TRBV5-4 to TRBJ2-3, with TRBD2 matching 11 bases. Germline trimming cut 2 bases from V and 0 bases from J; bases unmatched to any gene: 2. CDR1 is SGHNT, CDR2 YYREEE, per germline (reference sequence). The length of the CDR3 is 16 residues. The CDR3, as DNA: TGTGCCAGCAGCTTATGGACTAGCGGGAGCACAGATACGCAGTATTTT. Translation gives CASSLWTSGSTDTQYF.

The DNA for the CDR3 is TGTGCCAGCAGCTTAAGAGGGGGAGGTAGCGGGGAAGAGACCCAGTACTTC. Residues: CASSLRGGGSGEETQYF. The chain couples TRBV7-3 to TRBJ2-5; the match to TRBD2 covers 8 bases. CDR3 length: 17 residues. The germline V gene has CDR1 SGHTA and CDR2 FQGTGA. J was trimmed by 3 bases and V by 1 base; bases with no gene match: 10.

The genes are TRBV11-2 and TRBJ1-2; possible D gene TRBD1, 6 bases. Trimming took 1 base from V and 14 from J, leaving 11 bases between them. CDR1 is SGHAT and CDR2 is FQNNGV in the germline V gene. The CDR3 length is 11 residues. The CDR3 loop reads CASSLGGARTF. Written as DNA, the CDR3 is TGTGCCAGCAGCTTAGGGGGGGCGCGGACCTTC.

The chain links TRBV5-1 to TRBJ1-2; maybe TRBD1 (6 bases). Germline assignment: CDR1 SGHRS and CDR2 YFSETQ. Trimming cost V 4 bases and J 5 bases, with 15 bases left between them. This CDR3 is built from 14 residues. In DNA, the CDR3 is TGCGCCAGCAGCCCCGCAACAGGGAGGTATGGCTACACCTTC. It yields the protein CASSPATGRYGYTF.

The V and J genes are TRBV10-2 and TRBJ2-5, with a weak D call TRBD2 (6 bases). The germline V gene encodes CDR1 WSHSY and CDR2 SAAADI. Trimming stripped 2 bases from V and 0 bases from J, with 13 bases between. CDR3 length: 16 amino acids. Here the CDR3 reads CASSEGGSGHQETQYF. In DNA form, the CDR3 reads TGCGCCAGCAGTGAGGGGGGGTCAGGACACCAAGAGACCCAGTACTTC.

This chain joins TRBV20-1 and TRBJ2-1; 7 nucleotides match TRBD1. The CDR3 totals 16 residues. Germline V lookup: CDR1 DFQATT, CDR2 SNEGSKA (reference sequence). V lost 3 bases to trimming and J lost 2 bases; unmatched junction nucleotides: 10. As DNA, the CDR3 is TGCAGTGCTAGTGGGATCGGGACAGCTACCTACAATGAGCAGTTCTTC. Its translation is CSASGIGTATYNEQFF.

CDR3 bases: TGTGCCAGCTCGCGGGACCTGGCGGAGCACGACATAAACTACTTC. Its translation is CASSRDLAEHDINYF. V usage is TRBV18 and J usage is TRBJ2-7; D possibly corresponds to TRBD2 (6 bases). This CDR3 contains 15 residues. Germline loops: CDR1 KGHSH, CDR2 LQKENI. V shed 6 bases and J shed 13 bases, with 28 bases lying between them.

The chain combines TRBV2 with TRBJ1-2; D is perhaps TRBD1 (6 bases). V was pared by 6 bases and J by 4 bases, with 12 bases between. There are 13 residues in the CDR3. CDR1 and CDR2 (germline): SNHLY, FYNNEI. CDR3 nucleotides: TGTGCCAGCAGCCAGGGACACTTCTATGGCTACACCTTC. It encodes CASSQGHFYGYTF.

The chain joins TRBV7-9 to TRBJ1-4; TRBD1 matches at 9 bases. Trimming took 7 bases from V and 7 from J; bases not matched to a gene: 10. The CDR3 sequence is 15 residues long. Germline V lookup: CDR1 SEHNR, CDR2 FQNEAQ (reference sequence). The CDR3 nucleotides are TGTGCCAGCACCTCTTCCGGACAGGGGTTTGAAAAACTGTTTTTT. This codes for CASTSSGQGFEKLFF. The variable domain in full, completed from reference TRBV7-9 and TRBJ1-4, reads DTGVSQNPRHKITKRGQNVTFRCDPISEHNRLYWYRQTLGQGPEFLTYFQNEAQLEKSRLLSDRFSAERPKGSFSTLEIQRTEQGDSAMYLCASTSSGQGFEKLFFGSGTQLSVL.

The chain joins TRBV6-1 to TRBJ2-6, with a tentative D call TRBD1 (5 bases). V gave up 7 bases and J gave up 1 base, with 11 bases separating them. CDR1 and CDR2 (germline): MNHNS, SASEGT. The CDR3 is made up of 15 amino acids. The CDR3 DNA reads TGTGCCAGCACCCAAACAGGTTCTGGGGCCAACGTCCTGACTTTC. Its translation: CASTQTGSGANVLTF.

In this sample, this clone turned up once. J is TRBJ1-2 and V is TRBV28; TRBD1 agrees at 7 bases. CDR3 length: 13 residues. Germline CDR1 and CDR2: MDHEN and SYDVKM. With 5 bases clipped from V and 3 bases from J, the junction kept 3 bases outside the gene matches. The CDR3, as DNA: TGTGCCAGCAGTCCGCAGGGGGACTATGGCTACACCTTC. Its translation is CASSPQGDYGYTF.

The genes are TRBV28 and TRBJ1-5, with 7 bases fitting TRBD1. This CDR3 region has 15 residues. The V gene end was trimmed by 2 bases and the J gene end by 5 bases; junction bases not matched to a gene: 6. Germline CDR1 MDHEN, CDR2 SYDVKM. This chain's CDR3 is CASSLEGGGYQPQHF. As DNA, the CDR3 is TGTGCCAGCAGTTTAGAAGGGGGCGGTTATCAGCCCCAGCATTTT.